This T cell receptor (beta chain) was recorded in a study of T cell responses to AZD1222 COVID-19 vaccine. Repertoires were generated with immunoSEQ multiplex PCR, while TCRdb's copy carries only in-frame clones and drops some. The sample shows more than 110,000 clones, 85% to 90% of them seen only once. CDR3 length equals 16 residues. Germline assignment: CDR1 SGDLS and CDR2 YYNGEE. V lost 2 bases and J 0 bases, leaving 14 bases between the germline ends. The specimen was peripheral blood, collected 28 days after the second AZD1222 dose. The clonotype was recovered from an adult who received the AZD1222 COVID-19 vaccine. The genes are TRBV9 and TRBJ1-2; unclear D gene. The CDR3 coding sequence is TGTGCCAGCAGCGTCAGTATACGGGCCTCTAACTATGGCTACACCTTC. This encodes CASSVSIRASNYGYTF.